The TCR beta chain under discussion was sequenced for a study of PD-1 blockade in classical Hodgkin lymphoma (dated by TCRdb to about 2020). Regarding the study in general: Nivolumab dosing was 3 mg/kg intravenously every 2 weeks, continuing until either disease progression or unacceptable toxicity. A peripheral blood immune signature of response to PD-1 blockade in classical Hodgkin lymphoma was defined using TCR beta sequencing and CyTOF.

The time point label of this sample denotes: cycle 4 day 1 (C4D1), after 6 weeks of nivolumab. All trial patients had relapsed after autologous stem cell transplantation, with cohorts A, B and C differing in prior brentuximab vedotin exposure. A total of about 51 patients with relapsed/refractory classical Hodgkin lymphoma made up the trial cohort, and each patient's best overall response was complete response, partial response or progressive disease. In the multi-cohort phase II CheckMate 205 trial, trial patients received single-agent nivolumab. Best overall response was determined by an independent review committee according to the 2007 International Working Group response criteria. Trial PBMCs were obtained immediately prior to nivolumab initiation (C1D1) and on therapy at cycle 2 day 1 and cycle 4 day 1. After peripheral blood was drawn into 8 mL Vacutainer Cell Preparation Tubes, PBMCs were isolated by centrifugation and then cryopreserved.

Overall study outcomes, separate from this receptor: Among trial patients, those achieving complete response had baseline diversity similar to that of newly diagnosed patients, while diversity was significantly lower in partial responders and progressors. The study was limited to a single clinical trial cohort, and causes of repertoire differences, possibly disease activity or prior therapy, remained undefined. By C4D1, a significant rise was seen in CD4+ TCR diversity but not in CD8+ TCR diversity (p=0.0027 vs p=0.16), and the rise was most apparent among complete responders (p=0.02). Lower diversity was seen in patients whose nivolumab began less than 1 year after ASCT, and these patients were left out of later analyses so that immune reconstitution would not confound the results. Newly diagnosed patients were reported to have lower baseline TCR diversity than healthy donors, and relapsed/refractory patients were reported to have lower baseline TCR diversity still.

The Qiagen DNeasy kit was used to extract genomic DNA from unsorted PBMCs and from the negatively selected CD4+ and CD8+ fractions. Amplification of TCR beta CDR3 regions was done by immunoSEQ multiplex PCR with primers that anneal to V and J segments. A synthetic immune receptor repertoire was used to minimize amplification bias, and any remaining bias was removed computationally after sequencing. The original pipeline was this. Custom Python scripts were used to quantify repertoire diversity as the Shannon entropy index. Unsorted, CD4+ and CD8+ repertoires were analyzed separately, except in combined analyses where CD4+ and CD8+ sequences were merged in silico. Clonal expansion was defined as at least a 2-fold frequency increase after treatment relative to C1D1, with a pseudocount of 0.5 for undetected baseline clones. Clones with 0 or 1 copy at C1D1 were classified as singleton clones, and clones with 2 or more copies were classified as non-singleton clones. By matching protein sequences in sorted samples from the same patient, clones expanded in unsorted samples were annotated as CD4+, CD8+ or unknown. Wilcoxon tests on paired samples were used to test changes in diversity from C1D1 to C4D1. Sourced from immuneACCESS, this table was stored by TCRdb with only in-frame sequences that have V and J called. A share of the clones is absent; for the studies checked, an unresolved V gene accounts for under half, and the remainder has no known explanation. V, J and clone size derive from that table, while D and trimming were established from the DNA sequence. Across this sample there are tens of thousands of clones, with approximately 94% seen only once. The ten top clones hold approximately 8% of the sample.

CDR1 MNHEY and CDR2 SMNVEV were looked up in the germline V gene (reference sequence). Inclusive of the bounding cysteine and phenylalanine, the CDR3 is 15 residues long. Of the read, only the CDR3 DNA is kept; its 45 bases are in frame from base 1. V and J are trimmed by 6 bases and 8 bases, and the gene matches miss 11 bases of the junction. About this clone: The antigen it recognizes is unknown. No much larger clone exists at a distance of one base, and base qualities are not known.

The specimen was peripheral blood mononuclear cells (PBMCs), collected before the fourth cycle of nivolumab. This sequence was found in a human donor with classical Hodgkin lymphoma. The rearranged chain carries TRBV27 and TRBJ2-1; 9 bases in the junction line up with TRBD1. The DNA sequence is TGTGCCAGCAGAATGAAGAGGACAGGGGCTCATGAGCAGTTCTTC. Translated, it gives CASRMKRTGAHEQFF.